Below are 8 T cell receptor beta chains sequenced from a single sample in a study of blood T cell repertoires in COVID-19. The protocol was immunoSEQ multiplex PCR, while the TCRdb copy is restricted to in-frame clones and leaves out a portion. The sample has fewer than 50,000 clones, roughly 90% seen once. Sequences were obtained from peripheral blood. Receptor source: a human donor in a cohort sampled during active COVID-19.

V gene TRBV6-5 combines with J gene TRBJ1-1; D is ambiguous. V gave up 0 bases and J gave up 1 base, with 3 bases separating them. CDR1 and CDR2 (germline): MNHEY, SVGAGI. The CDR3 length is 13 residues. The CDR3 reads CASSYSANTEAFF. For the CDR3, the DNA is TGTGCCAGCAGTTACTCAGCGAACACTGAAGCTTTCTTT.

J is TRBJ2-7 and V is TRBV16; the D is unclear. This CDR3 contains 13 residues. Germline assignment: CDR1 KGHSY and CDR2 FQNENV. Trimming removed 0 bases at V and 3 bases at J, with 6 bases between. The CDR3 nucleotides read TGTGCCAGCAGCCAATCGTGGAGCTACGAGCAGTACGTC. It translates to CASSQSWSYEQYV.

The chain is built from TRBV24-1 and TRBJ2-3; D not certain. This CDR3 comprises 14 residues. Germline assignment: CDR1 KGHDR and CDR2 SFDVKD. V gave up 0 bases and J gave up 7 bases, with 10 bases separating them. The DNA for the CDR3 is TGTGCCACCAGTGATTTGTTAACTTCGAATACGCAGTATTTT. Its protein product is CATSDLLTSNTQYF.

The CDR3, as DNA: TGTGCCAGCAGCCCCCTGCGAGATCTAGGCGAGCAGTACTTC. Residues: CASSPLRDLGEQYF. The gene calls are TRBV5-6 and TRBJ2-7; D remains unclear. The germline V gene has CDR1 SGHDT and CDR2 YYEEEE. The CDR3 has 14 residues. Trimming removed 4 bases from V and 6 bases from J, with 17 bases in between.

The chain couples TRBV5-1 to TRBJ2-3, with D possibly matching TRBD2 (6 bases). Germline V gene data show CDR1 as SGHRS and CDR2 as YFSETQ. CDR3 length: 17 amino acids. Deletions cut 0 bases from V and 2 bases from J, with 16 bases between. The CDR3 sequence: CASSLAYSGAYTDTQYF. CDR3 sequence (DNA): TGCGCCAGCAGCTTGGCCTATAGCGGAGCCTACACAGATACGCAGTATTTT.

The chain carries TRBV18 and TRBJ2-7; 12 positions agree with TRBD1. Germline CDR1 and CDR2: KGHSH and LQKENI. This CDR3 comprises 16 residues. J was trimmed by 0 bases and V by 4 bases; bases with no gene match: 4. The CDR3 protein is CASSLGQGASSYEQYV. DNA of the CDR3: TGTGCCAGCTCACTGGGACAGGGGGCTTCCTCCTACGAGCAGTACGTC.

The chain combines TRBV19 with TRBJ1-1, with a weak D call TRBD1 (6 bases). CDR1 and CDR2 from the germline V gene are LNHDA and SQIVND (reference sequence). This CDR3 region has 15 residues. V lost 5 bases, J lost 1 base, and 14 bases lay in between. The CDR3 DNA follows: TGTGCCAGTAGTCCTCAACCGGGACAGAACACTGAAGCTTTCTTT. Amino acids: CASSPQPGQNTEAFF.

V is TRBV3-1 (or the pseudogene TRBV3-2) and J is TRBJ2-7; no reliable D call. Deletions cut 0 bases from V and 6 bases from J, with 9 bases between. This CDR3 spans 13 amino acids. From germline, CDR1 is LGHDT and CDR2 YNNKEL (reference sequence). CDR3 residues: CASSQDQLGEQYV. The CDR3 nucleotides read TGTGCCAGCAGCCAAGATCAACTCGGCGAGCAGTACGTC.